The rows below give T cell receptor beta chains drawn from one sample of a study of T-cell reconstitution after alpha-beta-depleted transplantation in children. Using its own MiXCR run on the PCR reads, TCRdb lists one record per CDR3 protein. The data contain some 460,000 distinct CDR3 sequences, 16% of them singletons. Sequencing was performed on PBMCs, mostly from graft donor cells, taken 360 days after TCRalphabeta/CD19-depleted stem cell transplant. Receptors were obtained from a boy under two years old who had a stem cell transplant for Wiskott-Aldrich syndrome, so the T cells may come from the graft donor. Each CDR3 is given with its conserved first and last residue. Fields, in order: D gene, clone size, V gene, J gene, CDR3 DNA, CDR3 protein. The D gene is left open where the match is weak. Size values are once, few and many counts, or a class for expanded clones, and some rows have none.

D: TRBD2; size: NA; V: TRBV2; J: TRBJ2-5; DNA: TGTGCCAGCAGTTTCGAGCGGGGGGGCCATGAGACCCAGTACTTC; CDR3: CASSFERGGHETQYF
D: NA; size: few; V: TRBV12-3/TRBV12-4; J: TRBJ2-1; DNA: TGTGCCAGCAGTTGGAGGGCCGCTGGGGATGAGCAGTTCTTC; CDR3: CASSWRAAGDEQFF
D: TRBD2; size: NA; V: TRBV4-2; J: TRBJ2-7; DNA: TGTGCCAGCAGCCAAGATTGGTTGAGTAGCGGGGGGCCATCCTACGAGCAGTACTTC; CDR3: CASSQDWLSSGGPSYEQYF
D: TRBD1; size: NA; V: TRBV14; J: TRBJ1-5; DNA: TGTGCCAGCAGACCAAAGACAGGGGAAGATCAGCCCCAGCATTTT; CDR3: CASRPKTGEDQPQHF
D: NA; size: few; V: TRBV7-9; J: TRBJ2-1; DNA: TGTGCCAGCAGCCCCAGAAGCGGAACCTACAATGAGCAGTTCTTC; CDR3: CASSPRSGTYNEQFF
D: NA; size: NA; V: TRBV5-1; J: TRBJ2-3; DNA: TGCGCCAGCAGCTTGGGTTACACAACAGATACGCAGTATTTT; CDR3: CASSLGYTTDTQYF
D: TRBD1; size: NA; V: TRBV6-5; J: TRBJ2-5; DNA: TGTGCCAGCAGTTACTCTATCAAGACAGGGGAGAGACAAGAGACCCAGTACTTC; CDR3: CASSYSIKTGERQETQYF
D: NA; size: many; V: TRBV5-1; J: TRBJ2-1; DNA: TGCGCCAGCAGCCGTATCGTGGGCTACAATGAGCAGTTCTTC; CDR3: CASSRIVGYNEQFF
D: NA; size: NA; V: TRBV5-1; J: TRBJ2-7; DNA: TGCGCCAGCAGCTTGGAGTTTTGGACTTCCTACGAGCAGTACTTC; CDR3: CASSLEFWTSYEQYF
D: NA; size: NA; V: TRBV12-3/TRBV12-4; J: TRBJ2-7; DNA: TGTGCCAGCAGTGGGGACTGGGCCTTGGTCGAGCAGTACTTC; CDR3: CASSGDWALVEQYF
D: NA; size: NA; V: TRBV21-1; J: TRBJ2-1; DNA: TGTGCCAGCAGCAGGATTGGGCCGGGGGTCGACAATGAGCAGTTCTTC; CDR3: CASSRIGPGVDNEQFF